This passage covers 15 T cell receptor beta chains from one sample sequenced in a study of OX40 agonist ivuxolimab in advanced cancers. TCRdb's table, derived via immunoSEQ multiplex PCR, lists solely in-frame clones and lacks some. The data hold roughly 41,000 clones, with about 85% observed a single time. Material: CD4+ or CD8+ T cells sorted from blood, obtained in a trial of the OX40 agonist ivuxolimab. These receptor sequences come from an adult with an advanced solid tumor such as melanoma, head and neck, liver or kidney cancer.

This clone was seen once. The chain is built from TRBV4-3 and TRBJ1-4; D remains ambiguous. Per germline, CDR1 LGHNA and CDR2 YSLEER. The CDR3 covers 17 residues. V was shortened by 0 bases and J by 5 bases, with 16 bases between the two germline ends. Written as DNA, the CDR3 is TGCGCCAGCAGCCAAGATCGGTCGGTCACTGGGAATGAAAAACTGTTTTTT. Encoded protein: CASSQDRSVTGNEKLFF.

The CDR3 is CASSVVGWGGYTF. CDR3 nucleotides: TGTGCCAGCAGCGTAGTAGGGTGGGGGGGCTACACCTTC. The rearrangement links TRBV9 to TRBJ1-2, with D possibly matching TRBD1 (5 bases). The CDR3 sequence is 13 residues long. CDR1 and CDR2 from the germline V gene are SGDLS and YYNGEE. V lost 0 bases and J lost 8, with 11 bases in between.

J is TRBJ2-3 and V is TRBV18, with D uncertain. The V gene lost 0 bases and the J gene lost 2 bases, with 6 bases spanning the gap. Germline V gives CDR1 KGHSH, CDR2 LQKENI. This CDR3 has 14 amino acids. CDR3 bases: TGTGCCAGCTCACCACCTGAATTCACAGATACGCAGTATTTT. Its translation is CASSPPEFTDTQYF.

The chain uses TRBV18 and TRBJ2-2; D possibly corresponds to TRBD2 (6 bases). The CDR3 runs 17 residues. CDR1 and CDR2 (germline): KGHSH, LQKENI. Trimming removed 3 bases from V and 5 bases from J, with 19 bases in between. This CDR3 is CASSPREGGGGTGELFF. The DNA of the CDR3 is TGTGCCAGCTCACCTAGAGAAGGTGGGGGAGGAACCGGGGAGCTGTTTTTT.

The chain recombines TRBV29-1 with TRBJ2-7; D is possibly TRBD1 or TRBD2 (5 bases each). The V gene lost 4 bases and the J gene lost 0 bases, with 16 bases spanning the gap. Germline assignment: CDR1 SQVTM and CDR2 ANQGSEA. CDR3 size: 15 residues. CDR3 sequence reads: CSVGPRDALSYEQYF. Written as DNA, the CDR3 is TGCAGCGTTGGACCCCGGGACGCGCTCTCCTACGAGCAGTACTTC.

The chain uses TRBV25-1 and TRBJ2-2; the match to TRBD1 covers 9 bases. V shed 3 bases and J 5 bases; nucleotides not matched to a gene: 7. Germline loops: CDR1 MGHDK, CDR2 SYGVNS. This CDR3 has 16 amino acids. CDR3: CASSDSGTGRTGELFF. As DNA, the CDR3 is TGTGCCAGCAGTGACTCGGGGACAGGGCGGACCGGGGAGCTGTTTTTT.

The V call is TRBV29-1, the J call TRBJ1-3; D unclear. Germline V gives CDR1 SQVTM, CDR2 ANQGSEA. The length of the CDR3 is 12 residues. The V gene lost 3 bases and the J gene lost 2 bases, with 5 bases spanning the gap. CDR3 nucleotide sequence: TGCAGCGTTGAGGCGGCTGGAAACACCATATATTTT. This translates into CSVEAAGNTIYF.

The chain employs TRBV7-3 and TRBJ1-5, with D perhaps TRBD1 (5 bases). V gave up 0 bases and J gave up 1 base, with 7 bases separating them. Germline assignment: CDR1 SGHTA and CDR2 FQGTGA. This CDR3 has 15 residues. The CDR3 DNA follows: TGTGCCAGCAGCTTAACGGGGGGGAGCAATCAGCCCCAGCATTTT. Its translation: CASSLTGGSNQPQHF.

V usage is TRBV9 and J usage is TRBJ1-4; TRBD1 matches 8 bases. CDR1 is SGDLS and CDR2 is YYNGEE in the germline V gene. This CDR3 is 16 amino acids long. V was clipped by 2 bases and J by 6 bases; unmatched bases: 9. The CDR3 DNA follows: TGTGCCAGCAGCGTGTCGGACAGGGTCGGTTATGAAAAACTGTTTTTT. It yields the protein CASSVSDRVGYEKLFF.

This chain uses TRBV25-1 with TRBJ2-1, with 7 bases lining up with TRBD1. Germline V lookup: CDR1 MGHDK, CDR2 SYGVNS. The CDR3 has 16 amino acids. The V gene end was trimmed by 0 bases and the J gene end by 0 bases; junction bases not matched to a gene: 2. Here the CDR3 reads CASSEYRGLSYNEQFF. Here the CDR3 DNA reads TGTGCCAGCAGTGAATATAGGGGGCTCTCCTACAATGAGCAGTTCTTC.

The chain uses TRBV10-1 and TRBJ2-3, with unresolved D. The germline CDR1 and CDR2 sequences are WNHNN and SYGVQD (reference sequence). The length of the CDR3 is 9 residues. Trimming removed 7 bases from V and 9 bases from J, with 5 bases in between. In DNA, the CDR3 is TGCGCCAGCAACATAACGCAGTATTTT. Its protein is CASNITQYF.

This rearrangement joins TRBV15 to TRBJ1-2; TRBD1 aligns across 10 bases. The CDR3 totals 15 residues. V gave up 2 bases and J gave up 7 bases; unmatched junction bases: 7. The germline CDR1 and CDR2 sequences are LNHNV and YYDKDF (reference sequence). The CDR3 protein is CATSRRQGATSGYTF. The CDR3 nucleotides read TGTGCCACCAGCAGAAGACAGGGGGCCACCTCTGGCTACACCTTC.

The V call is TRBV6-5, the J call TRBJ1-3; 8 nucleotides align to TRBD1. Germline-derived CDR1 and CDR2 are MNHEY and SVGAGI. CDR3 size: 15 residues. Trimming cost V 0 bases and J 3 bases; bases outside gene matches: 1. The CDR3 loop reads CASSYSTGVGNTIYF. The CDR3 region has the DNA TGTGCCAGCAGTTACTCGACAGGGGTTGGAAACACCATATATTTT.

This clone has only one observation. CDR3 in amino acids: CASSKVVNTEAFF. CDR3 DNA: TGCGCCAGCAGCAAGGTTGTGAACACTGAAGCTTTCTTT. This sequence joins TRBV5-1 and TRBJ1-1; no clear D. The V end was cut by 4 bases, the J end by 0 bases, with 7 bases between. There are 13 residues in the CDR3. CDR1 and CDR2 (germline): SGHRS, YFSETQ.

The chain is built from TRBV18 and TRBJ2-5; D tentatively reads TRBD1 or TRBD2 (5 bases each). Germline CDR1 and CDR2: KGHSH and LQKENI. V lost 2 bases and J lost 5, with 15 bases in between. The CDR3 extends over 15 amino acids. This CDR3 is CASSPGASLIETQYF. The CDR3 DNA follows: TGTGCCAGCTCACCAGGGGCTAGCCTCATCGAGACCCAGTACTTC.